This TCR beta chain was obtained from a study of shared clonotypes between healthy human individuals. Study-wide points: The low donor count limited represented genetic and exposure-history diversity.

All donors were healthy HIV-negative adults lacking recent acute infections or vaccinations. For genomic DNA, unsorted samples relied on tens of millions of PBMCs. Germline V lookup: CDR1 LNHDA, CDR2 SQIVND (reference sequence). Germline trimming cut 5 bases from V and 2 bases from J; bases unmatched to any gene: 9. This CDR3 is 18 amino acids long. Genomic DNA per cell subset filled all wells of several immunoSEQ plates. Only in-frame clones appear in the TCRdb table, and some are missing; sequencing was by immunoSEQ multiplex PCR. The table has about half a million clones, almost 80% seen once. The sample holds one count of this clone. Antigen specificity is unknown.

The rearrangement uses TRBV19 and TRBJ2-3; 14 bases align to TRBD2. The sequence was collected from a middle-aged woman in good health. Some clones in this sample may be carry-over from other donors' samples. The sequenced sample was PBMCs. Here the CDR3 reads CASSGGLAGVPHTDTQYF. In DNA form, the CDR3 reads TGTGCCAGTAGTGGGGGACTAGCGGGAGTACCGCACACAGATACGCAGTATTTT.